This T cell receptor (beta chain) was retrieved from a study of T cells in Graves' hyperthyroidism and ophthalmopathy. Study-wide points: Blood samples included most of the expanded thyroid clonotypes exceeding 0.001. The model's output predicted ophthalmopathy at a median of around 7 months prior to onset.

This clonotype was detected a few times. The antigen is not known. Diagnosis relied on clinical symptoms, serum thyroxine and TRAb, thyroid ultrasound and orbital computed tomography. Template material for amplifying TCR beta CDR3 regions consisted of RNA transcripts. TCR CDR3 underwent first-round RT-PCR with the HTBI primer set. One entry per CDR3 protein results from TCRdb running MiXCR on the multiplex PCR reads. This sample has about 250,000 distinct CDR3 sequences, with approximately 21% found just once. This sequence was found in a man aged 25-45 years with Graves' ophthalmopathy. The sequenced sample was blood.

The CDR3 nucleotides read TGCGCCAGCAGCCAAGTGGATTACCGCCACGAGCAGTACTTC. It codes for CASSQVDYRHEQYF. The chain recombines TRBV4-1 with TRBJ2-7; no definite D call. The germline CDR1 and CDR2 sequences are MGHRA and YSYEKL. The CDR3 spans 14 residues. V was shortened by 1 base and J by 5 bases, with 12 bases between the two germline ends.